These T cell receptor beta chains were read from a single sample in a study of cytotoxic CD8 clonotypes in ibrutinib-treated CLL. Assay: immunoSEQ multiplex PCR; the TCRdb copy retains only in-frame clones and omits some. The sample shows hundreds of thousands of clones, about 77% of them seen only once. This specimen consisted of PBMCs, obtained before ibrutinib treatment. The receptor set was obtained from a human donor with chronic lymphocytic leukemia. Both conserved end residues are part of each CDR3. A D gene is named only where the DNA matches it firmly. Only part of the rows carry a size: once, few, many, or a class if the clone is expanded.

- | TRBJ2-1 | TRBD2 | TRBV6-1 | CASSDRSGTSGSFEQFF | TGTGCCAGCAGTGACCGATCCGGGACTAGCGGGAGTTTTGAGCAGTTCTTC
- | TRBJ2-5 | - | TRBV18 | CASSLGQQETQYF | TGTGCCAGCTCATTAGGGCAACAAGAGACCCAGTACTTC
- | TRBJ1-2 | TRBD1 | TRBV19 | CASSITPRKPQDRVRVDGYTF | TGTGCCAGTAGTATAACCCCCAGGAAGCCCCAGGACAGGGTGCGCGTCGATGGCTACACCTTC
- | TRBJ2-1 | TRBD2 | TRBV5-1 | CASSVGLVFFLEFF | TGCGCCAGCAGCGTGGGACTAGTATTCTTTTTGGAGTTCTTC
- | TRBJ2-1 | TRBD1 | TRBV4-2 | CASSQIGGTGRSYNEQFF | TGTGCCAGCAGCCAAATTGGTGGGACAGGACGCTCCTACAATGAGCAGTTCTTC
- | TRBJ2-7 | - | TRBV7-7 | CASSLAIGEGYEQYF | TGTGCTAGCAGCTTAGCGATAGGCGAGGGGTACGAGCAGTACTTC
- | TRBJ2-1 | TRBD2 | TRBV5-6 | CASTRRGERYSYNEQFF | TGTGCCAGCACGCGCCGGGGGGAGCGGTACTCCTACAATGAGCAGTTCTTC
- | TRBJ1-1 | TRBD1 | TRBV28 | CASSFPSGGNTEAFF | TGTGCCAGCAGTTTCCCTTCAGGGGGTAACACTGAAGCTTTCTTT
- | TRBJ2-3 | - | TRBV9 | CASSAQPMDTQYF | TGTGCCAGCAGCGCGCAGCCCATGGATACGCAGTATTTT
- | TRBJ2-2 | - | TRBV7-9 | CASSSAYTGTKRGGELFF | TGTGCCAGCAGCTCCGCCTATACCGGGACAAAAAGGGGCGGGGAGCTGTTTTTT
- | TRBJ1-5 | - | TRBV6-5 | CASQNRGNQPQHF | TGTGCCAGCCAAAACAGGGGCAATCAGCCCCAGCATTTT
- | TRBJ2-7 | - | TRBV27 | CASRLRQDTSYEQYF | TGTGCCAGCAGATTGCGACAGGACACCTCCTACGAGCAGTACTTC
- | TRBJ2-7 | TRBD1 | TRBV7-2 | CASSHGTAMYEQYF | TGTGCCAGCTCCCACGGGACAGCTATGTACGAGCAGTACTTC
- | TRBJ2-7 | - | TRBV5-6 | CASSRRDTYYEQYF | TGTGCCAGCAGCCGCCGGGACACCTACTACGAGCAGTACTTC
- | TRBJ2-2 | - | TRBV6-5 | CASHRGLNTGELFF | TGTGCCAGCCACCGAGGACTCAACACCGGGGAGCTGTTTTTT
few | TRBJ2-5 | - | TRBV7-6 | CASSYQETQYF | TGTGCCAGCAGCTACCAAGAGACCCAGTACTTC
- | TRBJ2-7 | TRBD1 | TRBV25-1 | CASRDRGSYEQYF | TGTGCCAGCAGAGACAGGGGCTCCTACGAGCAGTACTTC
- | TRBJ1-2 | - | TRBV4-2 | CASSQDFAPRGRSYGYTF | TGTGCCAGCAGCCAAGATTTCGCACCGAGGGGGAGGAGCTATGGCTACACCTTC
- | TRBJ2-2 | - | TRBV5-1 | CASSWTAPGNTGELFF | TGCGCCAGCAGCTGGACAGCTCCTGGGAACACCGGGGAGCTGTTTTTT
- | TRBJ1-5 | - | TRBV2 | CASSLSGTSQPQHF | TGTGCCAGCAGTTTATCAGGGACGAGTCAGCCCCAGCATTTT
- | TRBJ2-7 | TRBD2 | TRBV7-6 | CASSSTTSGSYEQYF | TGTGCCAGCAGCTCGACGACTAGCGGGAGCTACGAGCAGTACTTC
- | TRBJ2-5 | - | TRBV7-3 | CASSLTGGETQYF | TGTGCCAGCAGCTTAACGGGGGGAGAGACCCAGTACTTC
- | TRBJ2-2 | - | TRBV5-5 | CASSLGYPGELFF | TGTGCCAGCAGCTTGGGCTACCCCGGGGAGCTGTTTTTT
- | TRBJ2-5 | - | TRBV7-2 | CASSFQPGKETQYF | TGTGCCAGCAGCTTTCAGCCAGGGAAAGAGACCCAGTACTTC
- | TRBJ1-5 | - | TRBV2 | CASSGDGVNQPQHF | TGTGCCAGCAGTGGCGATGGGGTCAATCAGCCCCAGCATTTT
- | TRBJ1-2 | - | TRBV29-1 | CSVRPSNGYTF | TGCAGCGTTAGACCATCTAATGGCTACACCTTC
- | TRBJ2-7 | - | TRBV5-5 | CASGSGGGIVSYEQYF | TGTGCCAGCGGATCTGGGGGCGGGATCGTATCCTACGAGCAGTACTTC
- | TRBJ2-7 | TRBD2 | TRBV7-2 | CASRRAGATYEQYF | TGTGCCAGCAGACGAGCGGGAGCAACCTACGAGCAGTACTTC
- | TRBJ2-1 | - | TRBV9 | CASTPRRSSYNEQFF | TGTGCCAGCACCCCCCGTAGGAGCTCCTACAATGAGCAGTTCTTC
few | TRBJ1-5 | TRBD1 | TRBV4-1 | CASSQDDRGFGNQPQHF | TGCGCCAGCAGCCAAGATGACAGGGGGTTTGGCAATCAGCCCCAGCATTTT
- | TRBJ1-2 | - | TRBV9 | CASILLSQCNGYTF | TGTGCCAGCATCCTTCTCTCACAGTGTAATGGCTACACCTTC
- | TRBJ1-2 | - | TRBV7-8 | CASSLVQGSYGYTF | TGTGCCAGCAGCTTAGTCCAGGGTAGCTATGGCTACACCTTC
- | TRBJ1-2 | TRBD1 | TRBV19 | CASSTGQGSSYGYTF | TGTGCCAGTAGTACTGGACAGGGGAGTAGCTATGGCTACACCTTC
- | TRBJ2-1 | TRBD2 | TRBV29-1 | CSVEDRLAVFYNEQFF | TGCAGCGTTGAAGATAGACTAGCGGTATTCTACAATGAGCAGTTCTTC